These T cell receptor beta chains were read from a single sample in a study of T-cell reconstitution after alpha-beta-depleted transplantation in children. In TCRdb, the PCR reads were re-called with MiXCR into one record per CDR3 protein. The repertoire holds a few hundred thousand distinct CDR3 sequences, with around 13% as singletons. The sequencing used PBMCs, mostly from graft donor cells, collected 360 days after TCRalphabeta/CD19-depleted stem cell transplant. The receptors derive from a male patient younger than 18 who had a stem cell transplant for acute myeloid leukemia, so the T cells may come from the graft donor. Each CDR3 is given with its conserved first and last residue. The order of the fields is J gene, clone size, D gene, V gene, CDR3 protein, CDR3 DNA. D genes are given only for firm matches. Where a row states a size, it is once, few, many or the class of an expanded clone; other rows omit it.

>TRBJ2-1|many|NA|TRBV21-1
CASSKGEGYTGLEQFF
TGTGCCAGCAGCAAAGGGGAGGGCTATACAGGTCTTGAGCAGTTCTTC
>TRBJ1-5|few|TRBD1|TRBV12-3/TRBV12-4
CASSDYATGGPRQPQHF
TGTGCCAGCAGTGATTATGCGACAGGGGGACCGCGGCAGCCCCAGCATTTT
>TRBJ2-3|many|NA|TRBV6-5
CASSHYRGHTDTQYF
TGTGCCAGCAGCCACTATCGGGGGCACACAGATACGCAGTATTTT
>TRBJ2-7|NA|TRBD2|TRBV4-3
CASSRELGLAGPEQYF
TGCGCCAGCAGCCGAGAGCTGGGACTAGCGGGACCCGAGCAGTACTTC
>TRBJ2-1|NA|TRBD2|TRBV9
CASSVGGLAGPTYNEQFF
TGTGCCAGCAGCGTAGGGGGACTAGCGGGGCCCACATACAATGAGCAGTTCTTC
>TRBJ2-1|few|TRBD2|TRBV5-5
CASSLYGLALDEQFF
TGTGCCAGCAGCTTGTACGGACTAGCCTTAGATGAGCAGTTCTTC
>TRBJ2-3|many|TRBD2|TRBV20-1
CSAHGTSGRLADTQYF
TGCAGTGCTCACGGGACTAGCGGGAGGTTAGCAGATACGCAGTATTTT
>TRBJ2-1|NA|NA|TRBV7-3
CASSLVSLTNEQFF
TGTGCCAGCAGCTTAGTATCTCTGACGAATGAGCAGTTCTTC
>TRBJ2-2|NA|TRBD2|TRBV11-2
CASLWGTSFTGELFF
TGTGCCAGTCTTTGGGGGACTAGTTTCACCGGGGAGCTGTTTTTT
>TRBJ2-7|NA|TRBD2|TRBV6-2/TRBV6-3
CASSKAHYASGDYEQYF
TGTGCCAGCAGCAAGGCGCACTATGCTAGCGGAGACTACGAGCAGTACTTC
>TRBJ2-1|many|NA|TRBV15
CATSRVLGLDEQFF
TGTGCCACCAGCAGAGTCTTGGGGCTGGATGAGCAGTTCTTC
>TRBJ2-7|few|NA|TRBV7-2
CASSGGRQAVIYEQYF
TGTGCCAGCAGCGGAGGTCGACAGGCTGTAATCTACGAGCAGTACTTC
>TRBJ2-1|NA|NA|TRBV4-3
CASSQVIHEQFF
TGCGCCAGCAGCCAAGTTATACATGAGCAGTTCTTC
>TRBJ2-3|NA|TRBD2|TRBV4-3
CASSRELAGTYTQYF
TGCGCCAGCAGCCGCGAACTAGCGGGAACATATACGCAGTATTTT
>TRBJ2-5|few|NA|TRBV9
CASSARDTPSRETQYF
TGTGCCAGCAGCGCCAGGGACACCCCATCGAGGGAGACCCAGTACTTC
>TRBJ2-1|NA|TRBD2|TRBV11-2
CASSLELAGGWRSYNEQFF
TGTGCCAGCAGCTTAGAACTAGCGGGAGGATGGAGGTCCTACAATGAGCAGTTCTTC
>TRBJ2-7|NA|TRBD1|TRBV12-3/TRBV12-4
CASSLATGREQYF
TGTGCCAGCAGTTTAGCGACAGGGCGCGAGCAGTACTTC
>TRBJ2-5|few|NA|TRBV19
CASRVRGTQETQYF
TGTGCCAGTAGGGTCCGTGGCACCCAAGAGACCCAGTACTTC
>TRBJ2-1|NA|TRBD1|TRBV11-3
CASSMDRLSYNEQFF
TGTGCCAGCAGCATGGACAGGTTATCCTACAATGAGCAGTTCTTC
>TRBJ2-1|NA|TRBD2|TRBV7-9
CASSFSGRVYNEQFF
TGTGCCAGCAGCTTTAGCGGGAGGGTCTACAATGAGCAGTTCTTC
>TRBJ2-7|few|TRBD1|TRBV12-3/TRBV12-4
CASRAGTAYEQYF
TGTGCCAGCAGGGCTGGGACAGCCTACGAGCAGTACTTC
>TRBJ2-3|NA|TRBD2|TRBV6-2/TRBV6-3
CASSTERDLTAASTQYF
TGTGCCAGCAGTACCGAGCGGGACCTGACAGCGGCGTCTACGCAGTATTTT
>TRBJ2-5|few|TRBD1|TRBV4-3
CASSQVIRQGLKETQYF
TGCGCCAGCAGCCAAGTGATCCGACAGGGGCTCAAAGAGACCCAGTACTTC
>TRBJ2-3|few|TRBD2|TRBV6-4
CASSPSGGTKTDTQYF
TGTGCCAGCAGTCCCTCGGGCGGGACTAAAACAGATACGCAGTATTTT
>TRBJ2-4|NA|TRBD1|TRBV28
CASGTQDRGGPKNIQYF
TGTGCCAGCGGGACTCAAGACAGGGGGGGGCCCAAAAACATTCAGTACTTC
>TRBJ2-1|many|NA|TRBV20-1
CSAPRGAGGYNEQFF
TGCAGTGCTCCTCGGGGGGCAGGGGGCTACAATGAGCAGTTCTTC
>TRBJ1-1|few|NA|TRBV6-5
CASSYSVGGVAEAFF
TGTGCCAGCAGTTACTCAGTCGGGGGGGTCGCTGAAGCTTTCTTT